These 18 T cell receptor beta chains share one sample of origin, sequenced in a study of shared clonotypes between healthy human individuals. Sequenced by immunoSEQ multiplex PCR; TCRdb stores in-frame clones only, minus some. Of 1,500,000 or so clones in the sample, roughly 96% were seen once. Material: naive CD4+ T cells sorted from blood. Subset in this sample: CD45RA+ positively selected. Receptor source: a man in his thirties or forties in good health.

The J gene is TRBJ2-7, the V gene TRBV6-1; D is perhaps TRBD2 (6 bases). Germline V lookup: CDR1 MNHNS, CDR2 SASEGT. Deletions cut 4 bases from V and 2 bases from J, with 15 bases between. The CDR3 has 15 residues. The CDR3 DNA is TGTGCCAGCAGTGCGGCTAGCGTGTCGACCTACGAGCAGTACTTC. Translated, it gives CASSAASVSTYEQYF.

The chain is built from TRBV2 and TRBJ1-5, with 7 positions matching TRBD1. Germline trimming cut 8 bases from V and 9 bases from J; bases unmatched to any gene: 7. This CDR3 contains 12 residues. In germline, CDR1 is SNHLY, CDR2 FYNNEI. CDR3 bases: TGTGCCAGCGGTCAGGGGGTAAGGCCCCAGCATTTT. Translation: CASGQGVRPQHF. Full variable domain (remainder filled in from reference TRBV2 and TRBJ1-5): EPEVTQTPSHQVTQMGQEVILRCVPISNHLYFYWYRQILGQKVEFLVSFYNNEISEKSEIFDDQFSVERPDGSNFTLKIRSTKLEDSAMYFCASGQGVRPQHFGDGTRLSIL.

V is TRBV18 and J is TRBJ1-1; no definite D call. Trimming left V 3 bases short and J 5 bases short, with 13 bases between. The CDR3 sequence is 14 residues long. Germline V gene data show CDR1 as KGHSH and CDR2 as LQKENI. CDR3 region: CASSPGILLTEAFF. In DNA, the CDR3 is TGTGCCAGCTCACCCGGGATTCTTTTGACTGAAGCTTTCTTT.

Of note for this clone: The same CDR3 also results from other DNA sequences found in this sample. The J gene is TRBJ2-3, the V gene TRBV5-3; D is unresolved. TRBV5-3 is sorted into the ORF group, with uncertain function. CDR3 size: 11 residues. V was clipped by 2 bases and J by 3 bases, with 1 base between them. The CDR3 loop is CARSLTDTQYF. CDR3 coding DNA: TGTGCCAGAAGCTTAACAGATACGCAGTATTTT.

This clone occurred once. V is TRBV5-1 and J is TRBJ2-7; D is possibly TRBD1 or TRBD2 (5 bases each). The CDR3 has 13 amino acids. CDR1 is SGHRS and CDR2 is YFSETQ in the germline V gene. Trimming left V 0 bases short and J 7 bases short, with 11 bases between. The CDR3 nucleotides are TGCGCCAGCAGCTTGGTCCAGGGCGGGGAGCAGTACTTC. Translating it yields CASSLVQGGEQYF.

DNA of the CDR3: TGTGCCAGCAGTTACTTACCAGGGCGTGAAGCTTTCTTT. Translated: CASSYLPGREAFF. The genes are TRBV6-5 and TRBJ1-1, with D perhaps matching TRBD1 (5 bases). Germline V lookup: CDR1 MNHEY, CDR2 SVGAGI. Trimming removed 1 base at V and 7 bases at J, with 10 bases between. The CDR3 loop spans 13 amino acids.

This CDR3 reads CASSPLTFDRTVRLVEQYF. The CDR3, as DNA: TGTGCCAGCAGTCCCCTCACCTTCGACAGGACGGTACGTTTGGTGGAGCAGTACTTC. J is TRBJ2-7 and V is TRBV28; tentative D call: TRBD1 (6 bases). The CDR3 consists of 19 residues. Trimming shortened V by 5 bases and J by 7 bases, and 33 bases separated the two germline ends. CDR1 MDHEN and CDR2 SYDVKM come from the germline V gene.

A note on this clone: This sample also contains other DNA sequences that code for the same CDR3. The chain joins TRBV5-1 to TRBJ2-7, with D uncertain. The CDR3 has 13 residues. Germline V gives CDR1 SGHRS, CDR2 YFSETQ. V lost 2 bases to trimming and J lost 0 bases, with 6 bases between them. As DNA, the CDR3 is TGCGCCAGCAGCTTTACTGGCTCCTACGAGCAGTACTTC. Protein product: CASSFTGSYEQYF.

The rearrangement links TRBV11-3 to TRBJ2-5, with a possible D match to TRBD1 (6 bases). V gave up 6 bases and J gave up 0 bases, with 17 bases separating them. The CDR3 totals 16 residues. Germline lookup yields CDR1 SGHNT and CDR2 YENEEA. The CDR3 reads CASSPSRGIYQETQYF. The CDR3 bases are TGTGCCAGCAGTCCCTCGAGGGGGATATACCAAGAGACCCAGTACTTC. The entire variable domain, with the rest obtained from reference TRBV11-3 and TRBJ2-5, is as follows: EAGVVQSPRYKIIEKKQPVAFWCNPISGHNTLYWYLQNLGQGPELLIRYENEEAVDDSQLPKDRFSAERLKGVDSTLKIQPAELGDSAVYLCASSPSRGIYQETQYFGPGTRLLVL.

This chain connects TRBV10-3 to TRBJ2-7, with D perhaps assigned TRBD1 or TRBD2 (5 bases each). The V gene's germline CDR1 is ENHRY and CDR2 SYGVKD. Trimming left V 2 bases short and J 3 bases short, with 11 bases between. This CDR3 region has 14 residues. CDR3 region: CAISEAGTFYEQYF. The CDR3 region has the DNA TGTGCCATCAGTGAGGCTGGGACCTTCTACGAGCAGTACTTC.

CDR3 loop: CASRRTGEQPQHF. The CDR3, as DNA: TGTGCCAGCAGAAGGACAGGGGAACAGCCCCAGCATTTT. The chain combines TRBV2 with TRBJ1-5; 9 bases fit TRBD1. The junction had 4 bases not matched to a gene; V was cut back by 6 bases and J by 7 bases. From germline, CDR1 is SNHLY and CDR2 FYNNEI. The CDR3 consists of 13 residues.

V gene TRBV28 combines with J gene TRBJ1-2; D remains ambiguous. This CDR3 has 13 amino acids. CDR1 and CDR2 from the germline V gene are MDHEN and SYDVKM. Trimming took off 3 bases at V and 4 bases at J, with 9 bases between the two ends. The CDR3 DNA reads as TGTGCCAGCAGTTTCTTGGGTAGCTATGGCTACACCTTC. Residues: CASSFLGSYGYTF.

The genes are TRBV11-3 and TRBJ2-5, with a tentative D call TRBD2 (5 bases). V lost 0 bases, J lost 5 bases, and 10 bases lay in between. The germline V gene encodes CDR1 SGHNT and CDR2 YENEEA. The CDR3 is 14 amino acids. CDR3 amino acids: CASSLDGGYETQYF. The CDR3 region has the DNA TGTGCCAGCAGCTTAGACGGAGGATACGAGACCCAGTACTTC.

J is TRBJ1-4 and V is TRBV6-4; 8 bases map to TRBD1. Per the germline V gene, CDR1 is MRHNA and CDR2 is SNTAGT. With V trimmed by 5 bases and J by 4 bases, 15 bases remained unmatched. The CDR3 totals 18 residues. This CDR3 reads CASSYRTGKCYLNEKLFF. As DNA, the CDR3 is TGTGCCAGCAGTTACAGGACAGGGAAATGCTACCTTAATGAAAAACTGTTTTTT.

The V call is TRBV28, the J call TRBJ2-1; TRBD1 matches at 9 bases. The CDR3 covers 13 residues. Germline V CDR1 and CDR2: MDHEN, SYDVKM. V trimming: 7 bases; J trimming: 10 bases; junction bases outside the gene matches: 8. CDR3 coding DNA: TGTGCCAGCAACCGGGACAGGGAACTCGAGCAGTTCTTC. As protein: CASNRDRELEQFF.

V gene TRBV15 combines with J gene TRBJ1-5; perhaps TRBD1 as D (5 bases). V lost 0 bases and J lost 7, with 13 bases in between. The length of the CDR3 is 15 residues. Germline assignment: CDR1 LNHNV and CDR2 YYDKDF (reference sequence). The CDR3 DNA sequence: TGTGCCACCAGCAGAGATGCGCCGGGGACGCAGCCCCAGCATTTT. It encodes CATSRDAPGTQPQHF.

This rearrangement joins TRBV27 to TRBJ1-4; TRBD1 matches 9 bases. CDR1 and CDR2 from the germline V gene are MNHEY and SMNVEV (reference sequence). The CDR3 consists of 15 residues. V shed 0 bases, J shed 7 bases, and the junction held 3 bases outside the gene matches. The CDR3 sequence is CASSLSRQGGEKLFF. The CDR3 DNA is TGTGCCAGCAGTTTATCGAGACAGGGGGGTGAAAAACTGTTTTTT.

V usage is TRBV28 and J usage is TRBJ1-1, with D unresolved. Trimming removed 4 bases from V and 1 base from J, with 13 bases in between. This CDR3 is 15 amino acids long. Germline V CDR1 and CDR2: MDHEN, SYDVKM. CDR3 amino acids: CASSSVAAGNTEAFF. The CDR3 DNA is TGTGCCAGCAGTTCCGTAGCGGCGGGGAACACTGAAGCTTTCTTT.